The rows below give T cell receptor beta chains drawn from one sample of a study of CD8 T cells in Susac syndrome. TCRdb re-derived calls from the immunoSEQ multiplex PCR reads in MiXCR, one entry per CDR3 protein. Counted here are about 47,000 distinct CDR3 sequences, 80% to 95% occurring once; the ten biggest clones make up roughly 0.4%. Input material: CD8+ T cells from PBMCs. These TCRs come from a human donor in good health. Each CDR3 is given with its conserved first and last residue. Fields, in order: V gene, J gene, CDR3 protein.

v_call: TRBV29-1; j_call: TRBJ2-5; cdr3_aa: CSVPDRVGQETQYF
v_call: TRBV5-1; j_call: TRBJ2-3; cdr3_aa: CASSPGQGGDGTDTQYF
v_call: TRBV5-6; j_call: TRBJ2-3; cdr3_aa: CASSFGGPSTDTQYF
v_call: TRBV15; j_call: TRBJ2-7; cdr3_aa: CATSREGQAPSYEQYF
v_call: TRBV7-9; j_call: TRBJ2-7; cdr3_aa: CASSSVGQPSSYEQYF
v_call: TRBV7-9; j_call: TRBJ2-7; cdr3_aa: CASSFQTGSSYEQYF
v_call: TRBV7-9; j_call: TRBJ2-1; cdr3_aa: CASSRSGRWGYNEQFF
v_call: TRBV29-1; j_call: TRBJ2-1; cdr3_aa: CSVEGTPRTTPPSYNEQFF
v_call: TRBV30; j_call: TRBJ1-5; cdr3_aa: CAWRDSSTQPQHF
v_call: TRBV27; j_call: TRBJ2-7; cdr3_aa: CASSFTTGFYEQYF
v_call: TRBV5-1; j_call: TRBJ1-1; cdr3_aa: CASSFRRQGDTEAFF
v_call: TRBV6-1; j_call: TRBJ2-1; cdr3_aa: CASSQKGLAPNNEQFF
v_call: TRBV6-6; j_call: TRBJ1-1; cdr3_aa: CASSFPRGYTEAFF
v_call: TRBV7-9; j_call: TRBJ1-1; cdr3_aa: CASSPRGLNRGRTEAFF
v_call: TRBV5-1; j_call: TRBJ1-1; cdr3_aa: CASGDTAPGTEAFF
v_call: TRBV6-2/TRBV6-3; j_call: TRBJ1-1; cdr3_aa: CASSFTGTEETEAFF
v_call: TRBV10-1; j_call: TRBJ2-3; cdr3_aa: CASSEDDSTDTQYF
v_call: TRBV15; j_call: TRBJ2-7; cdr3_aa: CATSREVGSSGVEQYF
v_call: TRBV7-9; j_call: TRBJ2-1; cdr3_aa: CASSPGLAVSDEQFF
v_call: TRBV6-5; j_call: TRBJ2-5; cdr3_aa: CASSYPTSNTGGRQETQYF
v_call: TRBV5-1; j_call: TRBJ2-7; cdr3_aa: CASRPQGFFPDEQYF
v_call: TRBV7-6; j_call: TRBJ1-1; cdr3_aa: CASSLAGRVNTEAFF
v_call: TRBV27; j_call: TRBJ2-2; cdr3_aa: CASSFNGNSLVDTGELFF
v_call: TRBV12-3/TRBV12-4; j_call: TRBJ1-2; cdr3_aa: CASSFAQMFNYGYTF
v_call: TRBV11-1; j_call: TRBJ2-3; cdr3_aa: CASSQTWTSGIEGGTDTQYF
v_call: TRBV7-9; j_call: TRBJ2-5; cdr3_aa: CASSSWAETQYF
v_call: TRBV2; j_call: TRBJ2-1; cdr3_aa: CASSQGQGVYNEQFF
v_call: TRBV5-1; j_call: TRBJ2-3; cdr3_aa: CASSFRQPSTDTQYF
v_call: TRBV4-1; j_call: TRBJ2-4; cdr3_aa: CASSQDAAKNIQYF
v_call: TRBV4-3; j_call: TRBJ2-7; cdr3_aa: CASSQASPSGSPAYEQYF
v_call: TRBV7-8; j_call: TRBJ2-7; cdr3_aa: CASSLAGAIRYEQYF
v_call: TRBV7-9; j_call: TRBJ1-2; cdr3_aa: CASSLSGSGGYTF
v_call: TRBV20-1; j_call: TRBJ2-2; cdr3_aa: CSAPQPTGTGELFF
v_call: TRBV6-1; j_call: TRBJ1-1; cdr3_aa: CASSGRDRVNTEAFF
v_call: TRBV29-1; j_call: TRBJ2-2; cdr3_aa: CSVLPRGELFF
v_call: TRBV20-1; j_call: TRBJ1-2; cdr3_aa: CSASYGYTF
v_call: TRBV4-3; j_call: TRBJ1-1; cdr3_aa: CASSQDGEGYKAFF
v_call: TRBV29-1; j_call: TRBJ2-3; cdr3_aa: CSVGTSGSRTDTQYF
v_call: TRBV7-6; j_call: TRBJ2-7; cdr3_aa: CASSPGLATHEQYF
v_call: TRBV20-1; j_call: TRBJ2-1; cdr3_aa: CSPLTGNNEQFF
v_call: TRBV30; j_call: TRBJ2-7; cdr3_aa: CAWSPGQGYHEQYF
v_call: TRBV12-5; j_call: TRBJ2-7; cdr3_aa: CASGSGYAPDYEQHF
v_call: TRBV6-5; j_call: TRBJ1-2; cdr3_aa: CASSPDRAYGYTF
v_call: TRBV5-4; j_call: TRBJ2-2; cdr3_aa: CASTADGRPTGELFF
v_call: TRBV9; j_call: TRBJ2-1; cdr3_aa: CASSPLEANEQFF
v_call: TRBV29-1; j_call: TRBJ2-3; cdr3_aa: CSVEPPSDTQYF
v_call: TRBV5-4; j_call: TRBJ2-2; cdr3_aa: CASMGKMTGELFF
v_call: TRBV10-2; j_call: TRBJ2-5; cdr3_aa: CASSVLGLAGVVQYF
v_call: TRBV27; j_call: TRBJ1-5; cdr3_aa: CASSLSRGGVNQPQHF
v_call: TRBV7-9; j_call: TRBJ2-2; cdr3_aa: CASSDLGVVTGELFF
v_call: TRBV27; j_call: TRBJ2-6; cdr3_aa: CASRESTGPSSGANVLTF